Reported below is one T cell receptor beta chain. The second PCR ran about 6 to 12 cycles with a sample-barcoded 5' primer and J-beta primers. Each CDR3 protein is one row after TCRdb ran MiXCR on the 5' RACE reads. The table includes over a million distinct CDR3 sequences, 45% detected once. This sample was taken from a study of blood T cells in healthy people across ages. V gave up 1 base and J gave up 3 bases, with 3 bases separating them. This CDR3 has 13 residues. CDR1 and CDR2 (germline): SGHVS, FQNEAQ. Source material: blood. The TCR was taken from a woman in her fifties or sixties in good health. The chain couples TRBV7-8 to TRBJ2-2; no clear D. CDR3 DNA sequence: TGTGCCAGCAGCTTAGATGACACCGGGGAGCTGTTTTTT. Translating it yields CASSLDDTGELFF.